These 29 T cell receptor beta chains were all obtained from the same sample, sequenced in a study of Tregs in tolerant kidney transplant recipients. This table comes from immunoSEQ multiplex PCR, and its TCRdb copy is limited to in-frame clones, with some not included. The sample holds more than 60,000 clones, about 88% seen once. Sequencing used CD4+ T cells from blood, obtained before the transplant. These TCRs come from a human donor who received a combined kidney and bone marrow transplant.

The chain uses TRBV6-6 and TRBJ2-5, with a possible D match to TRBD1 (8 bases). The CDR3 runs 15 residues. Trimming stripped 5 bases from V and 3 bases from J, with 16 bases between. Germline values: CDR1 MNHNY, CDR2 SVGAGI (reference sequence). CDR3 residues: CASSHGQGGKETQYF. CDR3 coding DNA: TGTGCCAGCAGTCACGGACAGGGAGGGAAAGAGACCCAGTACTTC.

The chain has TRBV7-2 and TRBJ2-7, with TRBD1 as a possible D gene (6 bases). The CDR3 length is 12 residues. V was trimmed by 5 bases and J by 6 bases, leaving 11 bases between them. Germline V gene data show CDR1 as SGHTA and CDR2 as FQGNSA. The DNA for the CDR3 is TGTGCCAGCAGCACCTGGACAGCCGAGCAGTACTTC. Translating gives CASSTWTAEQYF.

Judged by abundance, this clone is medium-sized. The chain combines TRBV12-5 with TRBJ2-3; the match to TRBD2 covers 7 bases. Germline CDR1 LGHNT, CDR2 FRNRAP. CDR3 length equals 13 residues. V lost 7 bases and J lost 8; bases outside the gene matches: 9. The CDR3 protein is CASALAGAGTQYF. In DNA form, the CDR3 reads TGTGCTAGTGCCCTGGCGGGAGCCGGTACGCAGTATTTT.

V gene TRBV30 combines with J gene TRBJ2-7, with D possibly TRBD2 on 5 matching bases. CDR1 GTSNPN and CDR2 SVGIG come from the germline V gene (reference sequence). The CDR3 length is 17 residues. Trimming stripped 4 bases from V and 3 bases from J, with 25 bases between. The DNA of the CDR3 is TGTGCCTGGAAGGGCAGGAGTGAAGCGGCGGATGACTACGAGCAGTACTTC. Amino acid sequence: CAWKGRSEAADDYEQYF.

CDR3: CASSIKYRGTGELFF. The CDR3 DNA is TGTGCCAGTAGTATTAAGTACAGGGGGACCGGGGAGCTGTTTTTT. This chain links TRBV19 with TRBJ2-2, with TRBD1 identical over 8 bases. The ends lost 3 bases at V and 5 bases at J; junction bases unmatched: 5. In germline, CDR1 is LNHDA, CDR2 SQIVND (reference sequence). This CDR3 has 15 residues.

The chain carries TRBV6-1 and TRBJ2-7; 9 bases are shared with TRBD2. The germline gives CDR1 MNHNS, CDR2 SASEGT. This CDR3 is built from 14 residues. The V and J ends lost 5 bases and 4 bases, in that order; junction bases with no gene match: 6. CDR3 sequence reads: CASSLSAGGYEQYF. CDR3 nucleotides: TGTGCCAGCAGTCTAAGTGCGGGAGGGTACGAGCAGTACTTC.

V usage is TRBV5-1 and J usage is TRBJ2-1; D is unresolved. The CDR3 is 15 residues long. CDR1 and CDR2 from the germline V gene are SGHRS and YFSETQ. Trimming took 4 bases from V and 6 from J, leaving 17 bases between them. The CDR3 region has the DNA TGCGCCAGCAGCCTGGGTTTTGGCTCGTCCAATGAGCAGTTCTTC. Translation gives CASSLGFGSSNEQFF.

This clone was recorded once. This chain links TRBV4-2 with TRBJ2-3, with 13 bases matching TRBD2. Germline V gives CDR1 LGHNA, CDR2 YNFKEQ. The CDR3 has 18 residues. Germline trimming cut 4 bases from V and 2 bases from J; bases unmatched to any gene: 9. The CDR3 region is CASSRRGLAGENTDTQYF. In DNA form, the CDR3 reads TGTGCCAGCAGCCGACGCGGACTAGCGGGGGAGAACACAGATACGCAGTATTTT.

The chain uses TRBV25-1 and TRBJ2-7; perhaps TRBD2 as D (5 bases). Trimming stripped 3 bases from V and 3 bases from J, with 21 bases between. Germline V CDR1 and CDR2: MGHDK, SYGVNS. This CDR3 region has 17 residues. The CDR3 is CASSDPKRRAGDYEQYF. Here the CDR3 DNA reads TGTGCCAGCAGTGACCCCAAGCGGCGGGCGGGCGACTACGAGCAGTACTTC.

The chain couples TRBV10-3 to TRBJ2-3; 11 positions agree with TRBD2. CDR1 ENHRY and CDR2 SYGVKD come from the germline V gene. The trim removed 6 bases at V and 4 bases at J, leaving 6 bases unmatched. The CDR3 runs to 15 residues. Here the CDR3 DNA reads TGTGCCATCAGCGGGACTAGCGGATTTTCAGATACGCAGTATTTT. Translated: CAISGTSGFSDTQYF.

The V gene is TRBV7-9, the J gene TRBJ2-7, with a possible D match to TRBD1 (5 bases). The CDR3 covers 15 residues. V lost 4 bases, J lost 3 bases, and 16 bases lay in between. Germline V CDR1 and CDR2: SEHNR, FQNEAQ (reference sequence). The CDR3 DNA reads as TGTGCCAGCAGCTGGGGCCCGCCAGGGTTCTACGAGCAGTACTTC. Its translation: CASSWGPPGFYEQYF.

The chain has TRBV27 and TRBJ2-5, with D possibly TRBD1 on 6 matching bases. Trimming cost V 6 bases and J 2 bases, with 10 bases left between them. Germline assignment: CDR1 MNHEY and CDR2 SMNVEV (reference sequence). The length of the CDR3 is 13 residues. DNA of the CDR3: TGTGCCAGCAGAGAGGACAGTCAAGAGACCCAGTACTTC. This sequence encodes CASREDSQETQYF.

This chain joins TRBV5-8 and TRBJ2-7, with D possibly being TRBD1 (6 bases). The CDR3 consists of 15 residues. Between the trimmed V and J ends, which lost 2 bases and 3 bases, there was a span of 15 bases. Per germline, CDR1 SGHTS and CDR2 YDEGEE. The CDR3 nucleotides read TGTGCCAGCAGCTTCTGGCAGGGGCTCAGCTACGAGCAGTACTTC. Encoded protein: CASSFWQGLSYEQYF.

The CDR3 sequence is CASSGTSGRSYNEQFF. DNA of the CDR3: TGTGCCAGCAGTGGAACTAGCGGGAGGTCCTACAATGAGCAGTTCTTC. The V and J genes are TRBV6-8 and TRBJ2-1; TRBD2 agrees at 12 bases. The germline V gene encodes CDR1 MNHGY and CDR2 SAAAGT. J was trimmed by 1 base and V by 5 bases; bases with no gene match: 3. The CDR3 runs 16 residues.

This CDR3 reads CASRGLAGGFEQFF. CDR3 sequence (DNA): TGTGCCAGCAGAGGACTAGCGGGAGGATTTGAGCAGTTCTTC. V is TRBV28 and J is TRBJ2-1, with 14 positions matching TRBD2. The CDR3 runs 14 residues. Germline V gives CDR1 MDHEN, CDR2 SYDVKM. V trimming: 6 bases; J trimming: 9 bases; junction bases outside the gene matches: 4.

V usage is TRBV9 and J usage is TRBJ2-1; the match to TRBD2 covers 7 bases. This CDR3 contains 14 residues. Germline-derived CDR1 and CDR2 are SGDLS and YYNGEE. Trimming at V came to 0 bases and at J to 14 bases, leaving 11 bases not matched to a gene. The CDR3 is CASSVGEGRFKEFF. Written as DNA, the CDR3 is TGTGCCAGCAGCGTAGGGGAGGGGCGTTTCAAAGAGTTCTTC.

The rearrangement uses TRBV4-1 and TRBJ2-7, with 8 bases fitting TRBD2. The CDR3 loop spans 19 amino acids. Germline assignment: CDR1 MGHRA and CDR2 YSYEKL. The junction had 19 bases not matched to a gene; V was cut back by 3 bases and J by 3 bases. CDR3: CASSHYGLAGPVRNYEQYF. DNA of the CDR3: TGCGCCAGCAGCCACTATGGGCTAGCGGGCCCGGTGCGGAACTACGAGCAGTACTTC.

This sequence joins TRBV2 and TRBJ2-6; 10 bases agree with TRBD1. V dropped 4 bases and J dropped 1; count of bases not matched to a gene: 4. Germline CDR1 is SNHLY and CDR2 is FYNNEI. The length of the CDR3 is 17 residues. The CDR3 bases are TGTGCCAGCAGTGCTGTGGACAGGGGGTCTGGGGCCAACGTCCTGACTTTC. Protein sequence: CASSAVDRGSGANVLTF.

The genes are TRBV2 and TRBJ2-1; TRBD2 aligns across 13 bases. The CDR3 has 18 amino acids. Germline CDR1 and CDR2: SNHLY and FYNNEI. The J segment lost 0 bases and the V segment lost 4 bases, leaving 6 bases of the junction unmatched. The CDR3 DNA is TGTGCCAGCAGTGGGGTCGGGACTAGCGGGACCTCCTACAATGAGCAGTTCTTC. It translates to CASSGVGTSGTSYNEQFF.

V and J are TRBV19 and TRBJ1-1; D possibly corresponds to TRBD1 (5 bases). CDR1 is LNHDA and CDR2 is SQIVND in the germline V gene (reference sequence). V gave up 7 bases and J gave up 1 base, with 13 bases separating them. CDR3 length equals 14 residues. CDR3 DNA sequence: TGTGCCAGTATTAGATCCCAGGGGAACACTGAAGCTTTCTTT. This gives the protein CASIRSQGNTEAFF.

There are a few counts of this clone. The chain joins TRBV2 to TRBJ1-1; the D is unclear. The CDR3 is 12 residues long. The V gene's germline CDR1 is SNHLY and CDR2 FYNNEI. The germline V and J ends were trimmed by 8 bases and 3 bases, with 10 bases remaining between them. CDR3 loop: CASGREYTEAFF. The CDR3 nucleotides read TGTGCCAGCGGGCGGGAGTACACTGAAGCTTTCTTT.

V is TRBV30 and J is TRBJ1-1, with D hard to call. The CDR3 loop spans 14 amino acids. V lost 4 bases and J 1 base, leaving 13 bases between the germline ends. Germline assignment: CDR1 GTSNPN and CDR2 SVGIG (reference sequence). The CDR3 is CAWNGGLRNTEAFF. The CDR3 DNA is TGTGCCTGGAATGGAGGACTCCGGAACACTGAAGCTTTCTTT.

The chain links TRBV7-3 to TRBJ2-5, with 7 bases identical to TRBD2. Germline V gives CDR1 SGHTA, CDR2 FQGTGA. Losses at the gene ends were 4 bases for V and 3 bases for J; bases not matched to a gene: 11. The CDR3 consists of 16 residues. The CDR3 DNA reads as TGTGCCAGCAGCTACGGGAGCGGGAAGGGAGAAGAGACCCAGTACTTC. Translation: CASSYGSGKGEETQYF.

V is TRBV11-2 and J is TRBJ2-6; D might be TRBD1 (5 bases). Trimming stripped 3 bases from V and 2 bases from J, with 8 bases between. The CDR3 sequence is 15 residues long. Germline lookup yields CDR1 SGHAT and CDR2 FQNNGV. CDR3 bases: TGTGCCAGCAGCTTTCCGACAGCTGGGGCCAACGTCCTGACTTTC. Residues: CASSFPTAGANVLTF. Full variable domain (remainder filled in from reference TRBV11-2 and TRBJ2-6): EAGVAQSPRYKIIEKRQSVAFWCNPISGHATLYWYQQILGQGPKLLIQFQNNGVVDDSQLPKDRFSAERLKGVDSTLKIQPAKLEDSAVYLCASSFPTAGANVLTFGAGSRLTVL.

This chain links TRBV28 with TRBJ1-4, with 8 bases lining up with TRBD1. V lost 2 bases, J lost 8 bases, and 10 bases stayed unmatched. CDR1 and CDR2 (germline): MDHEN, SYDVKM. This CDR3 comprises 16 residues. CDR3: CASSLTSQGVREKLFF. CDR3 nucleotide sequence: TGTGCCAGCAGTTTAACCTCACAGGGGGTGAGAGAAAAACTGTTTTTT.

V gene TRBV27 combines with J gene TRBJ1-2; unclear D gene. The V and J ends lost 4 bases and 4 bases respectively, with 13 bases between them. The CDR3 is made up of 14 amino acids. CDR1 and CDR2 from the germline V gene are MNHEY and SMNVEV (reference sequence). The CDR3 region is CASSSSPGSYGYTF. The CDR3 DNA reads TGTGCCAGCAGTTCCTCTCCAGGCTCCTATGGCTACACCTTC.

This clone was seen a single time. The V and J genes are TRBV2 and TRBJ2-3; 11 bases are shared with TRBD1. The CDR3 covers 14 residues. Trimming took 8 bases from V and 4 from J; bases not matched to a gene: 5. In germline, CDR1 is SNHLY, CDR2 FYNNEI. CDR3 in DNA: TGTGCCAGCCGGACAGGGGGCATGGCAGATACGCAGTATTTT. Translation: CASRTGGMADTQYF.

The sample holds one count of this clone. J is TRBJ2-3 and V is TRBV9, with 9 nucleotides matching TRBD2. J gave up 6 bases and V 4 bases, and 9 bases lay outside the gene matches. This CDR3 comprises 15 residues. Per germline, CDR1 SGDLS and CDR2 YYNGEE. CDR3 coding DNA: TGTGCCAGCAGCCCCCAACTAGCGGGCCCGGATACGCAGTATTTT. Protein product: CASSPQLAGPDTQYF.

V and J are TRBV29-1 and TRBJ2-7; perhaps TRBD1 as D (5 bases). Germline V gene lookup returns CDR1 SQVTM and CDR2 ANQGSEA. The length of the CDR3 is 14 residues. V lost 0 bases and J lost 2, with 11 bases in between. This CDR3 reads CSVEDEAGTYEQYF. For the CDR3, the DNA is TGCAGCGTTGAAGACGAGGCAGGGACCTACGAGCAGTACTTC.